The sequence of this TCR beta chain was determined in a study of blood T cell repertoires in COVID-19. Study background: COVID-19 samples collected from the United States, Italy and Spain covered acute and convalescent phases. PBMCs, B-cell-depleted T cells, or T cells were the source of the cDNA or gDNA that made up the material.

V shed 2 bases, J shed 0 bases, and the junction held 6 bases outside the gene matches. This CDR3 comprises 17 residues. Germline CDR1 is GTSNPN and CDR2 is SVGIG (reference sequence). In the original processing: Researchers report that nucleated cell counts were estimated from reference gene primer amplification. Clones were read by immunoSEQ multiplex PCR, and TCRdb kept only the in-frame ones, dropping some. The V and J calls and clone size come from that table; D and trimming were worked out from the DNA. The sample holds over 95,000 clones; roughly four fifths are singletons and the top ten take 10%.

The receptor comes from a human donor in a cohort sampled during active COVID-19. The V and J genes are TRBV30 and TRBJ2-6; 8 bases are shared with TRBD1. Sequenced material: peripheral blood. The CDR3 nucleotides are TGTGCCTGGAGTTGGACAGGGAAGAGCTCTGGGGCCAACGTCCTGACTTTC. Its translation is CAWSWTGKSSGANVLTF.